This T cell receptor beta chain was captured in a study of blood T cell repertoires in COVID-19. Study overall: Acute-phase and convalescent COVID-19 samples originated in the United States, Italy and Spain. PBMCs, B-cell-depleted T cells, or T cells provided the cDNA or gDNA that made up the material.

Trimming pared 4 bases from V and 8 bases from J, leaving 12 bases between. Germline V CDR1 and CDR2: LGHDT, YNNKEL (reference sequence). The length of the CDR3 is 13 residues. In the authors' workflow: Nucleated cell number was recorded as an estimate derived from reference gene primer amplification. The assay was immunoSEQ multiplex PCR, and TCRdb's table has in-frame clones only and misses some. The V and J calls and clone size were taken over from that table, and D and trimming were inferred from the DNA. The data hold over 90,000 clones, with around nine tenths observed a single time. The sequenced material came from peripheral blood. This TCR came from a woman aged 80 or over in a cohort sampled during active COVID-19. This chain links TRBV3-1 (or the pseudogene TRBV3-2) with TRBJ2-1; D unresolved. In nucleotides, the CDR3 is TGTGCCAGCAGCCTAAGCGCGCTCTATGAGCAGTTCTTC. This codes for CASSLSALYEQFF.